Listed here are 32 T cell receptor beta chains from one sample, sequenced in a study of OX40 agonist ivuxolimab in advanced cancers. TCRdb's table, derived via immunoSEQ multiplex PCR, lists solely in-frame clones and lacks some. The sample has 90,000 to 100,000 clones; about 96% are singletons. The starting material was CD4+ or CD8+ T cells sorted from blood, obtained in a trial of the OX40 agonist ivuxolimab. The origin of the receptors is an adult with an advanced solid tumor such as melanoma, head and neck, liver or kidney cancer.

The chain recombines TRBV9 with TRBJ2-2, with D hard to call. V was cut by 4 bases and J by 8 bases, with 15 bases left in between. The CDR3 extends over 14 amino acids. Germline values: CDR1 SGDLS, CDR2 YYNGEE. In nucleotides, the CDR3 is TGTGCCAGCAGCCATGCCCACGACCGGGGGGAGCTGTTTTTT. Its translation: CASSHAHDRGELFF.

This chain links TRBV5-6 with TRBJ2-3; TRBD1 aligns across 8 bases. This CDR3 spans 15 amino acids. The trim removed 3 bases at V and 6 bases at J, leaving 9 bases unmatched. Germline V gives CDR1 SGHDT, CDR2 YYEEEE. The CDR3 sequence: CASSWDRIAEDTQYF. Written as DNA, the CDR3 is TGTGCCAGCAGCTGGGACAGGATAGCTGAGGATACGCAGTATTTT. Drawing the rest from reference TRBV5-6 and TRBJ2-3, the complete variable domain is DAGVTQSPTHLIKTRGQQVTLRCSPKSGHDTVSWYQQALGQGPQFIFQYYEEEERQRGNFPDRFSGHQFPNYSSELNVNALLLGDSALYLCASSWDRIAEDTQYFGPGTRLTVL.

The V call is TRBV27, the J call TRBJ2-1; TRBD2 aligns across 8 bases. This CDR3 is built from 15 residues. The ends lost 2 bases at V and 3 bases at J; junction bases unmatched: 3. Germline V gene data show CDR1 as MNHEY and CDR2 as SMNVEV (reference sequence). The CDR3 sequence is CASSLGGGNYNEQFF. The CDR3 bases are TGTGCCAGCAGTTTAGGCGGGGGGAACTACAATGAGCAGTTCTTC.

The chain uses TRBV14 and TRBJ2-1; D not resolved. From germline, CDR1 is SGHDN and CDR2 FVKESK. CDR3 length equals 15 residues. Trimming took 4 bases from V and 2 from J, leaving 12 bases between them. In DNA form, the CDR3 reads TGTGCCAGCAGCCCCTACCAAGCTACCTACAATGAGCAGTTCTTC. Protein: CASSPYQATYNEQFF.

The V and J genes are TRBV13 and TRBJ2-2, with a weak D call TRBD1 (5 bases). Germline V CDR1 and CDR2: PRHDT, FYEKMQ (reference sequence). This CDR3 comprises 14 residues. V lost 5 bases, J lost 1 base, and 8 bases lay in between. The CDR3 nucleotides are TGTGCCAGCAGCGCAGGGTGGAACACCGGGGAGCTGTTTTTT. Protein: CASSAGWNTGELFF.

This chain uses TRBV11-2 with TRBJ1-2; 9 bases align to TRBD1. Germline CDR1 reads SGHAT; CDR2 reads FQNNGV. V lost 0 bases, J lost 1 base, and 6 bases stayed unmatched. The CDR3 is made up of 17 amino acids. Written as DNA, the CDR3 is TGTGCCAGCAGCTTAGACCCCGGGACAGGGAGTAACTATGGCTACACCTTC. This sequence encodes CASSLDPGTGSNYGYTF.

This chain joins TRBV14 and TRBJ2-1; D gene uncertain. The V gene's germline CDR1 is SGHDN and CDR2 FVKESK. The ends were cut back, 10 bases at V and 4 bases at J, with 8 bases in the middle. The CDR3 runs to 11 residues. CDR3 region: CAIPSYNEQFF. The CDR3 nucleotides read TGTGCCATCCCCTCTTACAATGAGCAGTTCTTC.

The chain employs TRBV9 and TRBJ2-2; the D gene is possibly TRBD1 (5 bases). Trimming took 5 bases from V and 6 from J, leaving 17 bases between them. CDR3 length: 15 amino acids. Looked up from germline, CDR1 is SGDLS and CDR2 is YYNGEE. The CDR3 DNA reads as TGTGCCAGCAGTAAACACATAGGGGCGTCCGGGGAGCTGTTTTTT. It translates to CASSKHIGASGELFF.

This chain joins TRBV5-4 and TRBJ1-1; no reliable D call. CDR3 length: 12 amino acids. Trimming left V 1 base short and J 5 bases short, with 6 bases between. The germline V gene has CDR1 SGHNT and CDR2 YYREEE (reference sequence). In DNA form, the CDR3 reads TGTGCCAGCAGCTTGAGCGGAACTGAAGCTTTCTTT. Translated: CASSLSGTEAFF.

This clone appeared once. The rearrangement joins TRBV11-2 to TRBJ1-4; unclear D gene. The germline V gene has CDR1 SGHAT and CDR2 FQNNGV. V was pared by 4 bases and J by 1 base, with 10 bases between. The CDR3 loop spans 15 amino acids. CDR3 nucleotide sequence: TGTGCCAGCAGCTCCTGGACGGAAACTAATGAAAAACTGTTTTTT. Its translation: CASSSWTETNEKLFF.

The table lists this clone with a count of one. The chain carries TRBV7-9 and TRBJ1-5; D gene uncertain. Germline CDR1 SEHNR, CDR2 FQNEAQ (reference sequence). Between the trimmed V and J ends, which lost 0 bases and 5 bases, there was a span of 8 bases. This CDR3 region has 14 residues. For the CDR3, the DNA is TGTGCCAGCAGCTTAGCGTATCTCTATCAGCCCCAGCATTTT. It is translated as CASSLAYLYQPQHF.

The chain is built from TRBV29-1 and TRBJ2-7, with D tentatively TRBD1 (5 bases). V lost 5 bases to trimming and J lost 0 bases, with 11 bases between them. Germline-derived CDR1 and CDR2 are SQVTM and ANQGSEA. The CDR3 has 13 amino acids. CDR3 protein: CSVRQTSSYEQYF. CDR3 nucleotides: TGCAGCGTTCGACAGACGAGCTCCTACGAGCAGTACTTC.

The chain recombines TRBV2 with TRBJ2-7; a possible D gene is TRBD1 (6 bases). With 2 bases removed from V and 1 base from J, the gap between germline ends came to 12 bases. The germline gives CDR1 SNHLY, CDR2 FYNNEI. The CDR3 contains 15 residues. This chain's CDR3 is CASSEQGDRSYEQYF. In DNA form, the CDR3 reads TGTGCCAGCAGTGAACAGGGTGACAGGTCCTACGAGCAGTACTTC.

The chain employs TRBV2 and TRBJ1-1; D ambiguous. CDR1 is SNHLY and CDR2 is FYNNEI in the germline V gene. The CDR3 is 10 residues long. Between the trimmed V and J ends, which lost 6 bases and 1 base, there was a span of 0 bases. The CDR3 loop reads CASRNTEAFF. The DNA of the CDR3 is TGTGCCAGCAGGAACACTGAAGCTTTCTTT.

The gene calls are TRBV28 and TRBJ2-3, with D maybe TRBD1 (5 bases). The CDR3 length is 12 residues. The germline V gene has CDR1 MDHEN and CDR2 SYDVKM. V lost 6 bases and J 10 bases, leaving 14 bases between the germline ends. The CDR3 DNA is TGTGCCAGCAGCTACAGGTTTATGTCGCAGTATTTT. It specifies CASSYRFMSQYF.

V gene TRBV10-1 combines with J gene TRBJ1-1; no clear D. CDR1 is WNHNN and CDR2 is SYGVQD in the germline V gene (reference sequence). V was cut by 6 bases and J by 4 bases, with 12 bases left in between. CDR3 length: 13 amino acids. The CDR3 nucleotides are TGCGCCAGCAGCCTGGAAGTAGGCACTGAAGCTTTCTTT. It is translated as CASSLEVGTEAFF.

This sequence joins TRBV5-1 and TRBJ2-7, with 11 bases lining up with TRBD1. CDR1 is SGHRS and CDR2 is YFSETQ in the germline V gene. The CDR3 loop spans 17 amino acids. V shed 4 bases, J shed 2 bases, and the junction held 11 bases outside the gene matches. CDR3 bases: TGCGCCAGCAGCAATCTTTCCCCGGGACAGGGGGCCTACGAGCAGTACTTC. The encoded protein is CASSNLSPGQGAYEQYF.

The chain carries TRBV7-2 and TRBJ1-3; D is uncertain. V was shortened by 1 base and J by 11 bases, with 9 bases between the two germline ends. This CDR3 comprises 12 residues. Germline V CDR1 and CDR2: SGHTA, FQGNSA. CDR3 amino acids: CASSLGGFPIYF. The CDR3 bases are TGTGCCAGCAGCTTAGGGGGATTCCCCATATATTTT.

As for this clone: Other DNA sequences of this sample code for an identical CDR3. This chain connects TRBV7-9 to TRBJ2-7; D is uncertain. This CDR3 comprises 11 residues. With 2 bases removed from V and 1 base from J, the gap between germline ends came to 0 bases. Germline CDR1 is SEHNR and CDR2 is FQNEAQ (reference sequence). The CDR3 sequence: CASSLSYEQYF. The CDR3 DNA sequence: TGTGCCAGCAGCTTATCCTACGAGCAGTACTTC.

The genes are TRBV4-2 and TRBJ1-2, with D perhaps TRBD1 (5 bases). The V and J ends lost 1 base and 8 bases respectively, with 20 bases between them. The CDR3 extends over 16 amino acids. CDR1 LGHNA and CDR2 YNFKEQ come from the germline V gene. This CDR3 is CASSQGSAGRLEGYTF. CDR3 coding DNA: TGTGCCAGCAGCCAAGGTTCCGCAGGGCGTCTAGAAGGCTACACCTTC.

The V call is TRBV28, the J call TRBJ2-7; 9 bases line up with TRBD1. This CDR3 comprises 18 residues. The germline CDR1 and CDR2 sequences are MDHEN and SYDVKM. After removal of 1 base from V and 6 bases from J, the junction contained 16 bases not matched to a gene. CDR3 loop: CASSLYAWGQGFGAEQYF. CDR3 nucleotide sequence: TGTGCCAGCAGTTTATACGCCTGGGGACAGGGATTTGGGGCCGAGCAGTACTTC.

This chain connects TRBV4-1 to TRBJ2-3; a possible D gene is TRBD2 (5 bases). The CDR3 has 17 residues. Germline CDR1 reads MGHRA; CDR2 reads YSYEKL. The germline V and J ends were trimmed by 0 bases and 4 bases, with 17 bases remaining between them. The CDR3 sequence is CASSQEWPGENSDTQYF. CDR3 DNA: TGCGCCAGCAGCCAAGAATGGCCCGGGGAGAACTCAGATACGCAGTATTTT.

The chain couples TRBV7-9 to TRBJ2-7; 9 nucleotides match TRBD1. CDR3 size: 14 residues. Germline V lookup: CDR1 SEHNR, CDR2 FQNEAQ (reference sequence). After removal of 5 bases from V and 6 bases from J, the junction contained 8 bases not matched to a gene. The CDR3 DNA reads TGTGCCAGCAGCCCTAGGACAGGGGCCCTCGAGCAGTACTTC. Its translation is CASSPRTGALEQYF. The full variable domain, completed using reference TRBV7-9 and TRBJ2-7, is DTGVSQNPRHKITKRGQNVTFRCDPISEHNRLYWYRQTLGQGPEFLTYFQNEAQLEKSRLLSDRFSAERPKGSFSTLEIQRTEQGDSAMYLCASSPRTGALEQYFGPGTRLTVT.

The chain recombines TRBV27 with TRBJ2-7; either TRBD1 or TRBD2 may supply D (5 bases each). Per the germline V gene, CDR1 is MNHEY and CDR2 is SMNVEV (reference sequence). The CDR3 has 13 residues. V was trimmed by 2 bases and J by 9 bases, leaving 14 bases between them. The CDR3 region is CASSLRGPRMQYF. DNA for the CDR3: TGTGCCAGCAGTTTACGGGGACCCAGGATGCAGTACTTC.

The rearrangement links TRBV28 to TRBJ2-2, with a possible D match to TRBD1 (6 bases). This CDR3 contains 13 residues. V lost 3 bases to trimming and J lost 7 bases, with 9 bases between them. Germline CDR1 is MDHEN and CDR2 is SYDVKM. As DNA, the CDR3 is TGTGCCAGCAGTTTCAGGGGTGGCGGGGAGCTGTTTTTT. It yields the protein CASSFRGGGELFF.

The CDR3 coding sequence is TGTGCCAGCAGTCCCCGGTTAGCGGGCAAGAACACCGGGGAGCTGTTTTTT. Residues: CASSPRLAGKNTGELFF. The chain is built from TRBV27 and TRBJ2-2; TRBD2 agrees at 7 bases. The V gene's germline CDR1 is MNHEY and CDR2 SMNVEV (reference sequence). The CDR3 length is 17 residues. V shed 5 bases and J 1 base; nucleotides not matched to a gene: 10.

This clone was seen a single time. The CDR3: CASSKPDLGEKLFF. The CDR3 DNA is TGTGCCAGTAGTAAGCCAGACTTGGGGGAAAAACTGTTTTTT. The chain uses TRBV19 and TRBJ1-4; unclear D gene. CDR3 size: 14 residues. CDR1 is LNHDA and CDR2 is SQIVND in the germline V gene (reference sequence). Trimming took off 4 bases at V and 8 bases at J, with 14 bases between the two ends.

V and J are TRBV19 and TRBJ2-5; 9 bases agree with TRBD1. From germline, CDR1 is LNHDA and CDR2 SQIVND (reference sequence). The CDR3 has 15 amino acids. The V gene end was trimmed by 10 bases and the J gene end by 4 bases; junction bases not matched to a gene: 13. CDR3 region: CAKKPRDRVRETQYF. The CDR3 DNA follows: TGTGCCAAAAAGCCACGGGACAGGGTTCGAGAGACCCAGTACTTC. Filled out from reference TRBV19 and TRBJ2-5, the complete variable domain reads DGGITQSPKYLFRKEGQNVTLSCEQNLNHDAMYWYRQDPGQGLRLIYYSQIVNDFQKGDIAEGYSVSREKKESFPLTVTSAQKNPTAFYLCAKKPRDRVRETQYFGPGTRLLVL.

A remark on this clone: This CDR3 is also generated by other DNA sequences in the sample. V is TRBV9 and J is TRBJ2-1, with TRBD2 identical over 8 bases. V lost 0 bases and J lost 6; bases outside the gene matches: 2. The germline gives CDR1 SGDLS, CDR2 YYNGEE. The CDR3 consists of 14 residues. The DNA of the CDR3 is TGTGCCAGCAGCGTAGCGGGGGGGCTCAATGAGCAGTTCTTC. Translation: CASSVAGGLNEQFF.

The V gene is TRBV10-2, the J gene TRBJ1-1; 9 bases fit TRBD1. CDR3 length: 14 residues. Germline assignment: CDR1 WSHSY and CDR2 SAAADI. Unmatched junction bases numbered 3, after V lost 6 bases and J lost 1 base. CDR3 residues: CASSPDRGNTEAFF. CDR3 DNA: TGCGCCAGCAGCCCGGACAGGGGGAACACTGAAGCTTTCTTT.

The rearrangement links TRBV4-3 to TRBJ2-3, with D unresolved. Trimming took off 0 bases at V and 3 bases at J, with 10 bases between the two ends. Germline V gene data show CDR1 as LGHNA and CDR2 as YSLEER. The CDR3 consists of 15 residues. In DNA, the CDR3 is TGCGCCAGCAGCCAAGATCGGGCGGAGACAGATACGCAGTATTTT. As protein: CASSQDRAETDTQYF.

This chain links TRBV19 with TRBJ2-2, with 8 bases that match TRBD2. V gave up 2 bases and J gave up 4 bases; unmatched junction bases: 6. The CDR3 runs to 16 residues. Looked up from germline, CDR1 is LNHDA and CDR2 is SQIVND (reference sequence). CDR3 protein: CASSIMAGGLTGELFF. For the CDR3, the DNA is TGTGCCAGTAGTATAATGGCGGGGGGCCTCACCGGGGAGCTGTTTTTT. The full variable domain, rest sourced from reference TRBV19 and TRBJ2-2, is DGGITQSPKYLFRKEGQNVTLSCEQNLNHDAMYWYRQDPGQGLRLIYYSQIVNDFQKGDIAEGYSVSREKKESFPLTVTSAQKNPTAFYLCASSIMAGGLTGELFFGEGSRLTVL.